These 13 T cell receptor beta chains were sequenced from one sample in a study of shared clonotypes between healthy human individuals. It was CD45RO-negative cells, positively selected for CCR7, that made up naive CD8 cells, with terminally differentiated effector memory CD45RA+ cells excluded. Here immunoSEQ multiplex PCR was the method, and the copy in TCRdb shows in-frame clones only, minus some. Seen here are about 2 million clones, about 95% observed once, and the top ten hold around 1.1%. The sample taken for sequencing was naive CD8+ T cells sorted from blood. These receptors all stem from a man aged 18-30 years in good health.

The J gene is TRBJ2-7, the V gene TRBV6-1; possibly TRBD2 for D (6 bases). Germline CDR1 MNHNS, CDR2 SASEGT. V lost 10 bases to trimming and J lost 3 bases, with 19 bases between them. This CDR3 spans 14 amino acids. In DNA, the CDR3 is TGTGCCACCCGAAGGCGGGACGGATTCTACGAGCAGTACTTC. Protein sequence: CATRRRDGFYEQYF.

V gene TRBV27 combines with J gene TRBJ2-7; 9 bases fit TRBD1. Germline lookup yields CDR1 MNHEY and CDR2 SMNVEV (reference sequence). The V gene end was trimmed by 3 bases and the J gene end by 7 bases; junction bases not matched to a gene: 7. This CDR3 contains 14 residues. The CDR3 coding sequence is TGTGCCAGCAGTTTCGGGACAGGGCACCGGGAGCAGTACTTC. It yields the protein CASSFGTGHREQYF.

The gene calls are TRBV13 and TRBJ2-5, with a tentative D call TRBD1 (6 bases). V was clipped by 5 bases and J by 5 bases, with 15 bases between them. CDR1 PRHDT and CDR2 FYEKMQ come from the germline V gene (reference sequence). This CDR3 contains 14 residues. This chain's CDR3 is CASSDSGEWETQYF. For the CDR3, the DNA is TGTGCCAGCAGCGACTCAGGGGAGTGGGAGACCCAGTACTTC.

A remark on this clone: Other nucleotide sequences from this sample produce the same CDR3. This chain links TRBV29-1 with TRBJ2-1; 7 nucleotides agree with TRBD2. Unmatched junction bases numbered 0, after V lost 4 bases and J lost 0 bases. CDR3 length: 13 amino acids. Germline-derived CDR1 and CDR2 are SQVTM and ANQGSEA. For the CDR3, the DNA is TGCAGCGTTGGCGGGAGCTCCTACAATGAGCAGTTCTTC. Its translation is CSVGGSSYNEQFF.

The chain recombines TRBV6-6 with TRBJ2-7; a weak D match, TRBD2 (7 bases). From germline, CDR1 is MNHNY and CDR2 SVGAGI (reference sequence). This CDR3 has 15 amino acids. V lost 2 bases, J lost 2 bases, and 13 bases lay in between. This CDR3 reads CASSYLPGGAYEQYF. In DNA form, the CDR3 reads TGTGCCAGCAGTTACCTTCCGGGGGGCGCCTACGAGCAGTACTTC.

The chain couples TRBV27 to TRBJ2-6; 7 nucleotides align to TRBD1. In germline, CDR1 is MNHEY, CDR2 SMNVEV (reference sequence). V lost 5 bases and J lost 0; bases outside the gene matches: 10. The CDR3 extends over 18 amino acids. In DNA form, the CDR3 reads TGTGCCAGCAGTCCTCACTCGGGACAGATCTCTGGGGCCAACGTCCTGACTTTC. Translated, it gives CASSPHSGQISGANVLTF.

On this clone itself: Distinct nucleotide sequences in the sample also encode this CDR3. This chain joins TRBV27 and TRBJ2-1; either TRBD1 or TRBD2 may supply D (5 bases each). V dropped 3 bases and J dropped 5 bases, with 8 bases sitting between them. This CDR3 is 13 amino acids long. Germline V gives CDR1 MNHEY, CDR2 SMNVEV (reference sequence). This chain's CDR3 is CASSLGTNNEQFF. The DNA of the CDR3 is TGTGCCAGCAGTTTGGGGACGAACAATGAGCAGTTCTTC.

The CDR3 DNA is TGTGCCAGCAGTTACATAGGGGCGGGAAACATTCAGTACTTC. The encoded protein is CASSYIGAGNIQYF. The rearrangement links TRBV6-5 to TRBJ2-4; the D gene could be TRBD1 or TRBD2 (5 bases each). V was shortened by 2 bases and J by 6 bases, with 11 bases between the two germline ends. The germline CDR1 and CDR2 sequences are MNHEY and SVGAGI. The CDR3 contains 14 residues.

The V and J genes are TRBV27 and TRBJ2-3, with 8 bases fitting TRBD2. The CDR3 is made up of 16 amino acids. With 5 bases clipped from V and 5 bases from J, the junction kept 12 bases outside the gene matches. Germline-derived CDR1 and CDR2 are MNHEY and SMNVEV (reference sequence). The CDR3 is CASSLFPGGPGDTQYF. CDR3 nucleotides: TGTGCCAGCAGTCTCTTTCCGGGGGGGCCGGGAGATACGCAGTATTTT.

This clone was found a few times. The V gene is TRBV4-1, the J gene TRBJ1-2; D remains unclear. The CDR3 extends over 16 amino acids. Germline V gene sequence: CDR1 MGHRA, CDR2 YSYEKL. V was clipped by 0 bases and J by 5 bases, with 16 bases between them. CDR3 sequence reads: CASSQEKDKGRYGYTF. CDR3 DNA: TGCGCCAGCAGCCAAGAAAAGGATAAAGGACGGTATGGCTACACCTTC.

Only one count was recorded for this clone. The junction differs from germline at one of its ends, possibly a read error. This chain links TRBV7-9 with TRBJ1-1; no reliable D call. The CDR3 contains 15 residues. Germline CDR1 SEHNR, CDR2 FQNEAQ (reference sequence). The CDR3 bases are TGTGCCAGCAGCCCCCGGGTAGGGTTGAATACTGAAGCTTTCTTT. This codes for CASSPRVGLNTEAFF. Drawing the rest from reference TRBV7-9 and TRBJ1-1, the complete variable domain is DTGVSQNPRHKITKRGQNVTFRCDPISEHNRLYWYRQTLGQGPEFLTYFQNEAQLEKSRLLSDRFSAERPKGSFSTLEIQRTEQGDSAMYLCASSPRVGLNTEAFFGQGTRLTVV.

The chain joins TRBV28 to TRBJ2-7; TRBD1 matches at 8 bases. The CDR3 contains 13 residues. V was clipped by 6 bases and J by 4 bases; unmatched bases: 5. Germline V gene data show CDR1 as MDHEN and CDR2 as SYDVKM. The CDR3 sequence is CASSYGQGYEQYF. The CDR3 DNA follows: TGTGCCAGCAGCTACGGACAGGGATACGAGCAGTACTTC. Full variable domain (outside the CDR3, taken from reference TRBV28 and TRBJ2-7): DVKVTQSSRYLVKRTGEKVFLECVQDMDHENMFWYRQDPGLGLRLIYFSYDVKMKEKGDIPEGYSVSREKKERFSLILESASTNQTSMYLCASSYGQGYEQYFGPGTRLTVT.

This rearrangement joins TRBV28 to TRBJ2-7, with 14 bases that match TRBD2. From germline, CDR1 is MDHEN and CDR2 SYDVKM. Trimming at V came to 6 bases and at J to 0 bases, leaving 4 bases not matched to a gene. CDR3 size: 16 residues. CDR3 region: CASSGTSGGLSYEQYF. The CDR3 bases are TGTGCCAGCAGCGGGACTAGCGGGGGACTCTCCTACGAGCAGTACTTC.